The 8 T cell receptor beta chains reported below all come from one sample, sequenced in a study of shared clonotypes between healthy human individuals. Generated by immunoSEQ multiplex PCR, the TCRdb table keeps only in-frame clones and is missing some. The table records under 1,100,000 clones, about 76% of them present only once. The sample taken for sequencing was memory CD4+ T cells sorted from blood. As to subset: CD45RA-negative fraction. The receptors come from a man aged 18 to 29 in good health.

The chain uses TRBV6-5 and TRBJ2-2, with unresolved D. Trimming left V 7 bases short and J 2 bases short, with 8 bases between. Germline V CDR1 and CDR2: MNHEY, SVGAGI. This CDR3 is built from 13 residues. CDR3 protein: CASMRLNTGELFF. Here the CDR3 DNA reads TGTGCCAGCATGAGGCTAAACACCGGGGAGCTGTTTTTT.

The chain carries TRBV7-9 and TRBJ2-3, with no clear D. Per the germline V gene, CDR1 is SEHNR and CDR2 is FQNEAQ (reference sequence). The CDR3 runs 15 residues. The V end lost 5 bases, the J end lost 0 bases, and 12 bases lay between the germline ends. In DNA form, the CDR3 reads TGTGCCAGCAGCCTCCAAGAGTTAAGCACAGATACGCAGTATTTT. As protein: CASSLQELSTDTQYF. Variable domain in full (rest from reference TRBV7-9 and TRBJ2-3): DTGVSQNPRHKITKRGQNVTFRCDPISEHNRLYWYRQTLGQGPEFLTYFQNEAQLEKSRLLSDRFSAERPKGSFSTLEIQRTEQGDSAMYLCASSLQELSTDTQYFGPGTRLTVL.

J is TRBJ1-3 and V is TRBV11-3; a weak D match, TRBD1 (5 bases). Germline loops: CDR1 SGHNT, CDR2 YENEEA. CDR3 length: 14 residues. V gave up 4 bases and J gave up 12 bases, with 19 bases separating them. The CDR3 nucleotides read TGTGCCAGCAGCTCCCGGGACCAGGCGGGACTCATATATTTT. Translating gives CASSSRDQAGLIYF.

The chain uses TRBV19 and TRBJ2-4; 9 bases line up with TRBD2. The CDR3 totals 15 residues. J lost 1 base, V lost 3 bases, and 1 base had no gene match. Germline assignment: CDR1 LNHDA and CDR2 SQIVND (reference sequence). The CDR3 DNA reads TGTGCCAGTAGTATGGCGGGGGGGGCCAAAAACATTCAGTACTTC. This translates into CASSMAGGAKNIQYF.

The rearrangement joins TRBV29-1 to TRBJ2-3; D possibly corresponds to TRBD1 (5 bases). This CDR3 comprises 12 residues. V gave up 7 bases and J gave up 6 bases, with 14 bases separating them. The germline V gene encodes CDR1 SQVTM and CDR2 ANQGSEA. This CDR3 reads CSGSPGADTQYF. In nucleotides, the CDR3 is TGCAGCGGATCTCCTGGGGCCGATACGCAGTATTTT.

The chain uses TRBV19 and TRBJ1-4; D gene uncertain. The CDR3 length is 16 residues. Germline assignment: CDR1 LNHDA and CDR2 SQIVND (reference sequence). The V end was cut by 0 bases, the J end by 0 bases, with 8 bases between. DNA for the CDR3: TGTGCCAGTAGTATAGATCGCTTAGCAACTAATGAAAAACTGTTTTTT. This gives the protein CASSIDRLATNEKLFF.

The chain has TRBV6-1 and TRBJ2-6, with D uncertain. The CDR3 loop spans 15 amino acids. Per the germline V gene, CDR1 is MNHNS and CDR2 is SASEGT. The ends were cut back, 6 bases at V and 2 bases at J, with 11 bases in the middle. The CDR3 protein is CASSPLITGANVLTF. CDR3 coding DNA: TGTGCCAGCAGCCCGCTCATCACTGGGGCCAACGTCCTGACTTTC.

The chain uses TRBV11-2 and TRBJ1-6, with no clear D. In germline, CDR1 is SGHAT, CDR2 FQNNGV. The CDR3 extends over 16 amino acids. V lost 3 bases and J lost 2, with 11 bases in between. The CDR3 sequence is CASSFGVGAYNSPLHF. The CDR3 DNA is TGTGCCAGCAGCTTCGGGGTCGGGGCCTATAATTCACCCCTCCACTTT.